These 25 T cell receptor beta chains were sequenced from one sample in a study of T cell changes during pregnancy in multiple sclerosis (dated 2019 in TCRdb). The receptor library was made with the immunoSEQ multiplex PCR assay. TCRdb carries this immuneACCESS record with in-frame sequences only. Its versions omit some clonotypes, under half of them owing to an unresolved V gene in the studies checked, with the rest unexplained. The table for this sample lists under 110,000 clones; roughly 92% of them were counted only once. The leading ten clones occupy 1.6% of the sample. Sample: peripheral blood, taken after pregnancy. These receptors were taken from a female donor with multiple sclerosis, enrolled in a pregnancy study.

The chain carries TRBV6-1 and TRBJ1-5, with a tentative D call TRBD1 (6 bases). V was shortened by 2 bases and J by 5 bases, with 10 bases between the two germline ends. Germline lookup yields CDR1 MNHNS and CDR2 SASEGT. This CDR3 is built from 14 residues. The CDR3 sequence: CASSESQGHQPQHF. CDR3 coding DNA: TGTGCCAGCAGTGAATCGCAGGGGCATCAGCCCCAGCATTTT.

The rearrangement joins TRBV7-8 to TRBJ2-1, with D uncertain. The CDR3 has 14 amino acids. Trimming removed 1 base from V and 8 bases from J, with 12 bases in between. Germline loops: CDR1 SGHVS, CDR2 FQNEAQ. CDR3 coding DNA: TGTGCCAGCAGCTTAGAAACTCTTCTGGATGAGCAGTTCTTC. Translation: CASSLETLLDEQFF.

The V call is TRBV7-3, the J call TRBJ1-1; D call uncertain. The CDR3 consists of 13 residues. Trimming took off 2 bases at V and 1 base at J, with 5 bases between the two ends. Germline lookup yields CDR1 SGHTA and CDR2 FQGTGA. CDR3 region: CASSLSKNTEAFF. The DNA for the CDR3 is TGTGCCAGCAGCTTATCAAAGAACACTGAAGCTTTCTTT.

This clone was seen only once. This chain connects TRBV7-6 to TRBJ1-1, with D tentatively TRBD1 (5 bases). Germline V gene sequence: CDR1 SGHVS, CDR2 FNYEAQ. V lost 0 bases to trimming and J lost 4 bases, with 12 bases between them. The CDR3 runs to 15 residues. The CDR3 loop is CASSLAQGRGTEAFF. CDR3 DNA sequence: TGTGCCAGCAGCTTAGCTCAGGGAAGGGGCACTGAAGCTTTCTTT.

The rearrangement uses TRBV28 and TRBJ2-7; 8 bases map to TRBD2. Looked up from germline, CDR1 is MDHEN and CDR2 is SYDVKM. This CDR3 has 15 residues. With 4 bases clipped from V and 9 bases from J, the junction kept 14 bases outside the gene matches. Here the CDR3 reads CASSSRLAPLLGQYF. Written as DNA, the CDR3 is TGTGCCAGCAGTTCCCGACTAGCGCCACTTCTGGGGCAGTACTTC.

V and J are TRBV18 and TRBJ2-1; D gene uncertain. The CDR3 length is 13 residues. V was trimmed by 4 bases and J by 1 base, leaving 5 bases between them. The germline V gene has CDR1 KGHSH and CDR2 LQKENI. Written as DNA, the CDR3 is TGTGCCAGCTCACTAGAGTCCTACAATGAGCAGTTCTTC. It translates to CASSLESYNEQFF.

The chain employs TRBV27 and TRBJ2-7, with 7 bases fitting TRBD1. The junction had 10 bases not matched to a gene; V was cut back by 5 bases and J by 3 bases. The CDR3 runs to 15 residues. Germline CDR1 is MNHEY and CDR2 is SMNVEV (reference sequence). The CDR3 nucleotides read TGTGCCAGCAGTCCCCAGGACAGGAGTAACTACGAGCAGTACTTC. It specifies CASSPQDRSNYEQYF.

This chain links TRBV29-1 with TRBJ2-7; 9 nucleotides agree with TRBD1. Unmatched junction bases numbered 11, after V lost 6 bases and J lost 2 bases. Germline values: CDR1 SQVTM, CDR2 ANQGSEA. The CDR3 length is 15 residues. The CDR3 spells CSVLGTGKGTYEQYF. The CDR3 coding sequence is TGCAGCGTCCTAGGGACAGGGAAGGGGACCTACGAGCAGTACTTC.

This rearrangement joins TRBV6-5 to TRBJ1-5; possibly TRBD1 for D (5 bases). The CDR3 runs to 15 residues. Per the germline V gene, CDR1 is MNHEY and CDR2 is SVGAGI. V was trimmed by 0 bases and J by 3 bases, leaving 9 bases between them. CDR3 coding DNA: TGTGCCAGCAGTTACTCGGGGGGGATCAATCAGCCCCAGCATTTT. Translating gives CASSYSGGINQPQHF.

This chain joins TRBV4-1 and TRBJ1-5, with 7 bases lining up with TRBD1. The CDR3 runs to 16 residues. CDR1 and CDR2 from the germline V gene are MGHRA and YSYEKL. V lost 4 bases and J lost 7; bases outside the gene matches: 13. The CDR3 sequence is CASSPEVRETGQPQHF. CDR3 in DNA: TGCGCCAGCAGCCCGGAGGTCCGGGAGACAGGGCAGCCCCAGCATTTT.

The chain carries TRBV2 and TRBJ2-7; maybe TRBD1 (6 bases). This CDR3 spans 16 amino acids. Per the germline V gene, CDR1 is SNHLY and CDR2 is FYNNEI. The germline V and J ends were trimmed by 6 bases and 6 bases, with 24 bases remaining between them. In DNA, the CDR3 is TGTGCCAGCAGCAACCGTCGGACAGCCCGAGTAAGCGAGCAGTACTTC. Translation: CASSNRRTARVSEQYF.

This rearrangement joins TRBV20-1 to TRBJ2-4; perhaps TRBD1 as D (5 bases). The CDR3 is 11 amino acids. V was trimmed by 3 bases and J by 7 bases, leaving 7 bases between them. Germline V lookup: CDR1 DFQATT, CDR2 SNEGSKA (reference sequence). The DNA for the CDR3 is TGCAGTGCTAGTGCAGGGAACATTCAGTACTTC. It is translated as CSASAGNIQYF.

The chain carries TRBV2 and TRBJ2-7, with 9 bases lining up with TRBD1. With V trimmed by 5 bases and J by 3 bases, 8 bases remained unmatched. CDR1 and CDR2 (germline): SNHLY, FYNNEI. This CDR3 contains 15 residues. The CDR3 reads CASSSRDRANYEQYF. In DNA form, the CDR3 reads TGTGCCAGCAGTTCACGGGACAGGGCCAACTACGAGCAGTACTTC.

The chain uses TRBV5-1 and TRBJ2-1; tentative D call: TRBD1 (5 bases). The CDR3 length is 15 residues. With 7 bases removed from V and 6 bases from J, the gap between germline ends came to 20 bases. Germline CDR1 and CDR2: SGHRS and YFSETQ. CDR3 nucleotide sequence: TGCGCCAGCTACCGAGACAGTTCCTGGGGCAATGAGCAGTTCTTC. Its translation: CASYRDSSWGNEQFF.

This chain's CDR3 is CASRPPQGANYGYTF. The CDR3 DNA reads as TGTGCCAGCAGACCCCCTCAGGGGGCGAACTATGGCTACACCTTC. The rearrangement links TRBV28 to TRBJ1-2, with 8 nucleotides matching TRBD1. The CDR3 runs 15 residues. CDR1 and CDR2 from the germline V gene are MDHEN and SYDVKM. Trimming took 6 bases from V and 2 from J; bases not matched to a gene: 8.

J is TRBJ1-2 and V is TRBV11-2, with 10 bases lining up with TRBD1. The CDR3 consists of 16 residues. Unmatched junction bases numbered 11, after V lost 4 bases and J lost 6 bases. Germline V gene lookup returns CDR1 SGHAT and CDR2 FQNNGV. The CDR3 is CASSSLTGGASHGYTF. The CDR3 coding sequence is TGTGCCAGCAGCTCCTTGACAGGGGGCGCTTCCCATGGCTACACCTTC.

The chain uses TRBV6-5 and TRBJ2-7, with D maybe TRBD1 (6 bases). V lost 6 bases to trimming and J lost 3 bases, with 12 bases between them. Germline lookup yields CDR1 MNHEY and CDR2 SVGAGI. The CDR3 consists of 13 residues. The CDR3 DNA sequence: TGTGCCAGCAGCCCTAACAGGGACTACGAGCAGTACTTC. Translation: CASSPNRDYEQYF.

This clone was observed once. CDR3 in amino acids: CATSKGVVGGQNTEAFF. The DNA for the CDR3 is TGTGCCACCAGCAAAGGGGTGGTGGGGGGGCAGAACACTGAAGCTTTCTTT. This sequence joins TRBV15 and TRBJ1-1; D perhaps matches TRBD1 (6 bases). Germline V gene lookup returns CDR1 LNHNV and CDR2 YYDKDF (reference sequence). The CDR3 contains 17 residues. Trimming pared 4 bases from V and 1 base from J, leaving 19 bases between.

This chain links TRBV18 with TRBJ1-3, with 7 bases that match TRBD1. Germline-derived CDR1 and CDR2 are KGHSH and LQKENI. CDR3 length: 16 residues. V lost 0 bases, J lost 2 bases, and 4 bases stayed unmatched. In nucleotides, the CDR3 is TGTGCCAGCTCACCACCCCCCGGGACAGCTGGAAACACCATATATTTT. This codes for CASSPPPGTAGNTIYF. Full variable domain (outside the CDR3, taken from reference TRBV18 and TRBJ1-3): NAGVMQNPRHLVRRRGQEARLRCSPMKGHSHVYWYRQLPEEGLKFMVYLQKENIIDESGMPKERFSAEFPKEGPSILRIQQVVRGDSAAYFCASSPPPGTAGNTIYFGEGSWLTVV.

This clone was counted once. The chain employs TRBV5-6 and TRBJ2-7; the D gene is possibly TRBD1 (8 bases). Trimming cost V 4 bases and J 2 bases, with 19 bases left between them. Germline CDR1 is SGHDT and CDR2 is YYEEEE. The length of the CDR3 is 16 residues. The CDR3: CASSTLRTGTTYEQYF. The CDR3 DNA is TGTGCCAGCAGCACTTTAAGGACAGGGACTACCTACGAGCAGTACTTC.

As DNA, the CDR3 is TGTGCCAGTAGTATGGCTAGCGGGAGTTACGAGCAGTACTTC. Its translation: CASSMASGSYEQYF. V is TRBV19 and J is TRBJ2-7, with 10 nucleotides matching TRBD2. The CDR3 sequence is 14 residues long. Unmatched junction bases numbered 3, after V lost 3 bases and J lost 4 bases. Germline CDR1 and CDR2: LNHDA and SQIVND (reference sequence). Full variable domain (rest looked up from reference TRBV19 and TRBJ2-7): DGGITQSPKYLFRKEGQNVTLSCEQNLNHDAMYWYRQDPGQGLRLIYYSQIVNDFQKGDIAEGYSVSREKKESFPLTVTSAQKNPTAFYLCASSMASGSYEQYFGPGTRLTVT.

The chain recombines TRBV6-4 with TRBJ2-7; tentative D call: TRBD2 (5 bases). The CDR3 length is 14 residues. Germline-derived CDR1 and CDR2 are MRHNA and SNTAGT. The V end lost 11 bases, the J end lost 3 bases, and 20 bases lay between the germline ends. CDR3 sequence reads: CAGWTFALFYEQYF. Here the CDR3 DNA reads TGTGCCGGGTGGACTTTTGCTCTATTCTACGAGCAGTACTTC.

The chain carries TRBV5-6 and TRBJ1-2; D perhaps matches TRBD1 (6 bases). Per germline, CDR1 SGHDT and CDR2 YYEEEE. The CDR3 length is 17 residues. V lost 0 bases, J lost 1 base, and 16 bases lay in between. The CDR3 DNA reads TGTGCCAGCAGCTTGGGGGACAATATATTAAATAACTATGGCTACACCTTC. Translating gives CASSLGDNILNNYGYTF.

The chain has TRBV6-6 and TRBJ1-1; D call uncertain. The germline V gene has CDR1 MNHNY and CDR2 SVGAGI (reference sequence). V was trimmed by 2 bases and J by 5 bases, leaving 9 bases between them. CDR3 length equals 13 residues. The CDR3, as DNA: TGTGCCAGCAGTTACCCGGCAGGAACTGAAGCTTTCTTT. It specifies CASSYPAGTEAFF.

The chain couples TRBV7-2 to TRBJ2-5, with 12 nucleotides matching TRBD1. CDR1 and CDR2 (germline): SGHTA, FQGNSA. This CDR3 comprises 16 residues. J gave up 5 bases and V 1 base, and 5 bases lay outside the gene matches. For the CDR3, the DNA is TGTGCCAGCAGCTTAGATGGGACAGGGGGCGGTGAGACCCAGTACTTC. Encoded protein: CASSLDGTGGGETQYF. The full variable domain, in which reference TRBV7-2 and TRBJ2-5 provide the parts outside the CDR3, is GAGVSQSPSNKVTEKGKDVELRCDPISGHTALYWYRQSLGQGLEFLIYFQGNSAPDKSGLPSDRFSAERTGGSVSTLTIQRTQQEDSAVYLCASSLDGTGGGETQYFGPGTRLLVL.